Listed here are 18 T cell receptor beta chains from one sample, sequenced in a study of T-cell reconstitution after alpha-beta-depleted transplantation in children. Using unique molecular identifiers, the investigators prepared the TCRbeta library. TCRdb called the PCR reads again in MiXCR, with one record for every CDR3 protein. The table records some 350,000 distinct CDR3 sequences, about 17% of them present only once. The sample here was PBMCs, mostly from graft donor cells, taken 360 days after TCRalphabeta/CD19-depleted stem cell transplant. The receptors were sampled from a male patient under 10 years old who had a stem cell transplant for acute lymphoblastic leukemia, so the T cells may come from the graft donor.

In its sample, this clonotype was seen many times. The CDR3 DNA reads TGTGCCAGCAGTCCCCTATTCCCCGGACTAGCGGGGGAGCAGTACTTC. The encoded protein is CASSPLFPGLAGEQYF. The chain recombines TRBV12-3 or TRBV12-4 with TRBJ2-7; 12 bases line up with TRBD2. The CDR3 has 16 amino acids. V trimming: 5 bases; J trimming: 7 bases; junction bases outside the gene matches: 12.

Only a few counts were recorded for this clonotype. J is TRBJ2-1 and V is TRBV12-5; tentative D call: TRBD2 (6 bases). There are 19 residues in the CDR3. The V gene lost 0 bases and the J gene lost 4 bases, with 22 bases spanning the gap. Germline V CDR1 and CDR2: LGHNT, FRNRAP. CDR3 loop: CASGLVRSGPPGAYNEQFF. The DNA of the CDR3 is TGTGCTAGTGGTTTGGTACGCAGCGGGCCCCCCGGGGCTTACAATGAGCAGTTCTTC.

This clonotype was found many times. The chain joins TRBV2 to TRBJ2-6; a possible D gene is TRBD2 (6 bases). The CDR3 sequence is 17 residues long. Germline V CDR1 and CDR2: SNHLY, FYNNEI. Trimming took off 3 bases at V and 0 bases at J, with 12 bases between the two ends. CDR3 nucleotide sequence: TGTGCCAGCAGTGATAAGGGACTGGTCTCTGGGGCCAACGTCCTGACTTTC. Protein: CASSDKGLVSGANVLTF.

This clonotype showed up many times. The chain carries TRBV5-1 and TRBJ2-3; TRBD2 might be the D (5 bases). With 0 bases removed from V and 2 bases from J, the gap between germline ends came to 13 bases. The CDR3 is made up of 16 amino acids. The germline gives CDR1 SGHRS, CDR2 YFSETQ. The CDR3 region has the DNA TGCGCCAGCAGCTTGGTAGCGACTACCTACACAGATACGCAGTATTTT. This gives the protein CASSLVATTYTDTQYF. The full variable domain, with the rest looked up from reference TRBV5-1 and TRBJ2-3, is KAGVTQTPRYLIKTRGQQVTLSCSPISGHRSVSWYQQTPGQGLQFLFEYFSETQRNKGNFPGRFSGRQFSNSRSEMNVSTLELGDSALYLCASSLVATTYTDTQYFGPGTRLTVL.

The chain is built from TRBV4-2 and TRBJ2-2, with 8 bases fitting TRBD2. Losses at the gene ends were 2 bases for V and 5 bases for J; bases not matched to a gene: 16. This CDR3 comprises 19 residues. The germline V gene encodes CDR1 LGHNA and CDR2 YNFKEQ. The CDR3 reads CASSQPSGPLLFRTGELFF. The CDR3 DNA reads as TGTGCCAGCAGCCAACCTAGCGGGCCGCTCCTATTCAGGACCGGGGAGCTGTTTTTT.

This clonotype was observed at least ten times. The chain carries TRBV18 and TRBJ1-2; no clear D. In germline, CDR1 is KGHSH, CDR2 LQKENI. V gave up 2 bases and J gave up 2 bases, with 6 bases separating them. This CDR3 is 13 amino acids long. The CDR3 loop reads CASSPDGNYGYTF. CDR3 coding DNA: TGTGCCAGCTCACCAGACGGAAACTATGGCTACACCTTC.

In its sample, this clonotype was seen once. This chain connects TRBV4-1 to TRBJ2-3; 8 bases are shared with TRBD2. Germline CDR1 MGHRA, CDR2 YSYEKL. J gave up 6 bases and V 4 bases, and 27 bases lay outside the gene matches. The CDR3 runs 21 residues. The CDR3 reads CASSPAVFGVGTRLSDDTQYF. In nucleotides, the CDR3 is TGCGCCAGCAGCCCGGCTGTGTTCGGTGTGGGGACTAGATTAAGCGACGATACGCAGTATTTT.

This clonotype has a handful of counts. The V gene is TRBV27, the J gene TRBJ1-5; 10 bases are a match to TRBD1. With V trimmed by 8 bases and J by 5 bases, 12 bases remained unmatched. Germline CDR1 and CDR2: MNHEY and SMNVEV (reference sequence). The CDR3 sequence is 16 residues long. Here the CDR3 reads CASGRWYGTGDQPQHF. DNA for the CDR3: TGTGCCAGCGGACGGTGGTACGGGACAGGGGATCAGCCCCAGCATTTT.

This clonotype appeared many times. V gene TRBV27 combines with J gene TRBJ2-7; D is undetermined. CDR3 length equals 15 residues. V shed 5 bases and J shed 0 bases, with 14 bases lying between them. Germline V gene lookup returns CDR1 MNHEY and CDR2 SMNVEV (reference sequence). The CDR3, as DNA: TGTGCCAGCAGTCCCCGTGGGTTAAGCTCCTACGAGCAGTACTTC. Protein: CASSPRGLSSYEQYF.

The chain combines TRBV29-1 with TRBJ2-1; maybe TRBD2 (5 bases). Looked up from germline, CDR1 is SQVTM and CDR2 is ANQGSEA. Trimming stripped 5 bases from V and 6 bases from J, with 20 bases between. This CDR3 region has 15 residues. The CDR3 coding sequence is TGCAGCGTTACCCCAACTAGGAATCTAGGCAATGAGCAGTTCTTC. Its protein product is CSVTPTRNLGNEQFF.

This clonotype showed up just a few times. The chain combines TRBV12-3 or TRBV12-4 with TRBJ2-7, with D maybe TRBD2 (5 bases). The CDR3 has 12 amino acids. V was clipped by 4 bases and J by 3 bases, with 7 bases between them. The CDR3 here is CASSWTFYEQYF. For the CDR3, the DNA is TGTGCCAGCAGTTGGACTTTCTACGAGCAGTACTTC.

This clonotype turned up a few times. The chain is built from TRBV20-1 and TRBJ2-2, with D perhaps TRBD1 (6 bases). V lost 7 bases and J 7 bases, leaving 13 bases between the germline ends. CDR3 length equals 12 residues. Looked up from germline, CDR1 is DFQATT and CDR2 is SNEGSKA (reference sequence). In DNA form, the CDR3 reads TGCAGTGTTCACAGGGCTGGCGGGGAGCTGTTTTTT. Protein product: CSVHRAGGELFF.

V is TRBV28 and J is TRBJ2-5, with TRBD2 matching over 9 bases. V lost 5 bases and J lost 5; bases outside the gene matches: 12. Germline V gene lookup returns CDR1 MDHEN and CDR2 SYDVKM. The CDR3 is 16 amino acids. CDR3 sequence: CASSPEGLAGGETQYF. CDR3 DNA: TGTGCCAGCAGTCCAGAGGGACTAGCCGGAGGGGAGACCCAGTACTTC.

This clonotype was counted only a few times. This rearrangement joins TRBV12-3 or TRBV12-4 to TRBJ2-2; D is ambiguous. The CDR3 is made up of 13 amino acids. V lost 4 bases to trimming and J lost 6 bases, with 9 bases between them. The CDR3 DNA reads TGTGCCAGCAGTTCCTCCGTCGCCGGGGAGCTGTTTTTT. Translated: CASSSSVAGELFF.

V usage is TRBV6-5 and J usage is TRBJ2-3, with 11 bases fitting TRBD1. CDR1 MNHEY and CDR2 SVGAGI come from the germline V gene. The CDR3 extends over 18 amino acids. After removal of 2 bases from V and 3 bases from J, the junction contained 10 bases not matched to a gene. CDR3 residues: CASSYLSTGTGGTDTQYF. The DNA of the CDR3 is TGTGCCAGCAGTTACCTCAGCACCGGGACAGGGGGGACAGATACGCAGTATTTT.

In its sample, this clonotype was seen a few times. The chain uses TRBV15 and TRBJ2-7, with TRBD2 matching over 8 bases. Trimming cost V 3 bases and J 5 bases; bases outside gene matches: 6. The germline CDR1 and CDR2 sequences are LNHNV and YYDKDF (reference sequence). This CDR3 spans 14 amino acids. CDR3 protein: CATSSPSGLDEQYF. The CDR3 region has the DNA TGTGCCACCAGCAGCCCTAGCGGGTTGGACGAGCAGTACTTC.

The rearrangement links TRBV3-1 to TRBJ1-1; D not resolved. Germline CDR1 is LGHDT and CDR2 is YNNKEL (reference sequence). The CDR3 spans 12 residues. Trimming removed 0 bases at V and 9 bases at J, with 8 bases between. CDR3 region: CASSQDPLQAFF. The CDR3 region has the DNA TGTGCCAGCAGCCAAGACCCCTTACAAGCTTTCTTT.

The rearrangement joins TRBV5-4 to TRBJ1-5; TRBD1 aligns across 7 bases. The CDR3 covers 14 residues. Losses at the gene ends were 2 bases for V and 7 bases for J; bases not matched to a gene: 6. The germline V gene encodes CDR1 SGHNT and CDR2 YYREEE (reference sequence). CDR3 in amino acids: CASSLWGGGQPQHF. The CDR3 DNA reads as TGTGCCAGCAGCTTATGGGGAGGGGGCCAGCCCCAGCATTTT.